These 31 T cell receptor beta chains came from one sample sequenced in a study of shared clonotypes between healthy human individuals. Here immunoSEQ multiplex PCR was the method, and the copy in TCRdb shows in-frame clones only, minus some. The table records around 2.1 million clones, approximately 94% of them present only once. The naive CD8 population came from CD45RO-negative cells selected for CCR7, without terminally differentiated effector memory CD45RA+ cells. The sequencing sample was made of naive CD8+ T cells from PBMCs. The receptors come from a man in his late teens or twenties in good health. Some clones in this sample may be carry-over from other donors' samples.

The V and J genes are TRBV29-1 and TRBJ2-3; no clear D. CDR3 size: 15 residues. The ends were cut back, 6 bases at V and 5 bases at J, with 21 bases in the middle. The germline V gene has CDR1 SQVTM and CDR2 ANQGSEA. This CDR3 reads CSVRRPGDSRDTQYF. The DNA of the CDR3 is TGCAGCGTGAGAAGGCCGGGCGACTCCAGAGATACGCAGTATTTT.

This chain links TRBV5-5 with TRBJ2-7; 8 nucleotides match TRBD1. Germline V gene lookup returns CDR1 SGHKS and CDR2 YYEKEE (reference sequence). This CDR3 has 15 amino acids. The ends lost 3 bases at V and 1 base at J; junction bases unmatched: 6. The CDR3 DNA reads as TGTGCCAGCAGCTGGGGGACAGGAGTATCCTACGAGCAGTACTTC. Amino acids: CASSWGTGVSYEQYF.

CDR3 nucleotide sequence: TGTGCCAGCAGTTTATCGATGTTCCTAGCGGGATTAGATACGCAGTATTTT. Encoded protein: CASSLSMFLAGLDTQYF. The gene calls are TRBV27 and TRBJ2-3; 9 nucleotides match TRBD2. This CDR3 is 17 amino acids long. In germline, CDR1 is MNHEY, CDR2 SMNVEV (reference sequence). The V segment lost 0 bases and the J segment 5 bases; nucleotides outside the gene matches: 9.

The CDR3 DNA is TGTGCCATCAGTGGTGGGACTAGCGGGAGGGATTCATTCTCCTACAATGAGCAGTTCTTC. Its translation is CAISGGTSGRDSFSYNEQFF. The chain uses TRBV10-3 and TRBJ2-1, with 16 bases aligning to TRBD2. Germline V CDR1 and CDR2: ENHRY, SYGVKD. V shed 4 bases, J shed 0 bases, and the junction held 9 bases outside the gene matches. This CDR3 has 20 amino acids.

This chain links TRBV11-2 with TRBJ1-4; D gene unclear. Germline V gene sequence: CDR1 SGHAT, CDR2 FQNNGV. The V and J ends lost 1 base and 3 bases respectively, with 12 bases between them. This CDR3 comprises 16 residues. This CDR3 is CASSLGPGSPNEKLFF. The CDR3 DNA reads as TGTGCCAGCAGCTTAGGCCCCGGCTCCCCTAATGAAAAACTGTTTTTT.

The chain uses TRBV27 and TRBJ2-7, with D maybe TRBD2 (6 bases). Germline CDR1 MNHEY, CDR2 SMNVEV (reference sequence). The CDR3 is 14 residues long. V shed 5 bases and J shed 1 base, with 12 bases lying between them. CDR3 nucleotides: TGTGCCAGCAGTCTTCTAGCGCGTTCCTACGAGCAGTACTTC. Amino acids: CASSLLARSYEQYF.

This clone was recorded a few times. The rearrangement links TRBV7-9 to TRBJ2-7; D not certain. V lost 5 bases to trimming and J lost 3 bases, with 11 bases between them. This CDR3 comprises 13 residues. CDR1 and CDR2 from the germline V gene are SEHNR and FQNEAQ (reference sequence). The CDR3 DNA reads as TGTGCCAGCAGCCGCCGAGGTTTCTACGAGCAGTACTTC. It codes for CASSRRGFYEQYF.

The chain employs TRBV29-1 and TRBJ2-7; either TRBD1 or TRBD2 may fit D (6 bases each). Germline V CDR1 and CDR2: SQVTM, ANQGSEA. The CDR3 has 12 amino acids. V was shortened by 7 bases and J by 6 bases, with 16 bases between the two germline ends. In DNA, the CDR3 is TGCAGCGCAGGGGACTCGTTGGGCGAGCAGTACTTC. Protein sequence: CSAGDSLGEQYF.

The chain joins TRBV29-1 to TRBJ2-1; D perhaps matches TRBD2 (5 bases). CDR1 is SQVTM, CDR2 ANQGSEA, per germline. This CDR3 region has 16 residues. The V gene lost 3 bases and the J gene lost 8 bases, with 23 bases spanning the gap. The CDR3 DNA reads as TGCAGCGTTGATGGTGGGAGTCCCTCCTACAACGATGAGCAGTTCTTC. Translated: CSVDGGSPSYNDEQFF.

The chain couples TRBV5-1 to TRBJ2-1; 7 bases match TRBD1. The trim removed 3 bases at V and 10 bases at J, leaving 7 bases unmatched. Germline V gene lookup returns CDR1 SGHRS and CDR2 YFSETQ. The CDR3 sequence is 13 residues long. CDR3 sequence (DNA): TGCGCCAGCAGCTGGAACAGGGGTACCGAGCAGTTCTTC. Its translation: CASSWNRGTEQFF.

The CDR3 spells CASSPGTGSHEQYF. The CDR3 DNA follows: TGTGCCAGCAGCCCCGGGACTGGATCCCACGAGCAGTACTTC. V gene TRBV5-6 combines with J gene TRBJ2-7, with a possible D match to TRBD2 (6 bases). Germline V gives CDR1 SGHDT, CDR2 YYEEEE. V lost 4 bases to trimming and J lost 5 bases, with 16 bases between them. There are 14 residues in the CDR3.

This clone was observed a single time. The V call is TRBV5-1, the J call TRBJ2-4; TRBD1 might be the D (6 bases). This CDR3 is built from 15 residues. Germline CDR1 is SGHRS and CDR2 is YFSETQ. Deletions cut 3 bases from V and 8 bases from J, with 18 bases between. As DNA, the CDR3 is TGCGCCAGCAGCTCGTCAGGGGTTGGCGTTGACATTCAGTACTTC. Encoded protein: CASSSSGVGVDIQYF. Drawing the rest from reference TRBV5-1 and TRBJ2-4, the complete variable domain is KAGVTQTPRYLIKTRGQQVTLSCSPISGHRSVSWYQQTPGQGLQFLFEYFSETQRNKGNFPGRFSGRQFSNSRSEMNVSTLELGDSALYLCASSSSGVGVDIQYFGAGTRLSVL.

The V and J genes are TRBV27 and TRBJ1-2; tentatively, D is TRBD1 (5 bases). The germline gives CDR1 MNHEY, CDR2 SMNVEV (reference sequence). The CDR3 runs to 14 residues. V was trimmed by 5 bases and J by 7 bases, leaving 17 bases between them. CDR3 sequence (DNA): TGTGCCAGCAGTCCCGAGGTGGGCAGGGTTGGCTACACCTTC. This gives the protein CASSPEVGRVGYTF.

V usage is TRBV5-1 and J usage is TRBJ2-7, with D unresolved. CDR1 is SGHRS and CDR2 is YFSETQ in the germline V gene. Trimming took 1 base from V and 6 from J, leaving 17 bases between them. This CDR3 contains 15 residues. CDR3 in DNA: TGCGCCAGCAGCTTGAATGACGGGCTCCTGCGCGAGCAGTACTTC. Translating it yields CASSLNDGLLREQYF.

Comments on this clone: The identical CDR3 is also encoded by other nucleotide sequences in the sample. The chain joins TRBV20-1 to TRBJ2-7; D gene uncertain. The V gene's germline CDR1 is DFQATT and CDR2 SNEGSKA (reference sequence). The ends were cut back, 3 bases at V and 3 bases at J, with 3 bases in the middle. The CDR3 sequence is 10 residues long. The chain's CDR3 is CSASGYEQYF. CDR3 bases: TGCAGTGCTAGCGGCTACGAGCAGTACTTC.

V is TRBV7-9 and J is TRBJ1-1; 8 bases agree with TRBD1. After removal of 5 bases from V and 1 base from J, the junction contained 12 bases not matched to a gene. Germline assignment: CDR1 SEHNR and CDR2 FQNEAQ (reference sequence). The CDR3 contains 17 residues. CDR3 bases: TGTGCCAGCAGCCTCCGGGACAGGAGTAGTAGGAACACTGAAGCTTTCTTT. This translates into CASSLRDRSSRNTEAFF.

This clone has only a few counts. Other DNA sequences in the sample encode the same CDR3. The V call is TRBV28, the J call TRBJ1-1; D call uncertain. Per the germline V gene, CDR1 is MDHEN and CDR2 is SYDVKM. Trimming stripped 6 bases from V and 5 bases from J, with 10 bases between. CDR3 size: 12 residues. CDR3 bases: TGTGCCAGCAGACCTTGGGGAACTGAAGCTTTCTTT. It encodes CASRPWGTEAFF.

CDR3: CASSTDGPWGQYF. CDR3 bases: TGCGCCAGCAGCACCGACGGGCCTTGGGGGCAGTACTTC. The chain couples TRBV5-1 to TRBJ2-7, with D unresolved. The CDR3 length is 13 residues. V lost 4 bases and J lost 9, with 17 bases in between. Germline CDR1 SGHRS, CDR2 YFSETQ.

This clone was found a few times. The chain is built from TRBV4-3 and TRBJ1-2; 10 nucleotides align to TRBD1. Trimming at V came to 5 bases and at J to 8 bases, leaving 8 bases not matched to a gene. The CDR3 is 14 amino acids. Germline lookup yields CDR1 LGHNA and CDR2 YSLEER. The CDR3 sequence: CASSYRQGADGYTF. CDR3 sequence (DNA): TGCGCCAGCAGCTATCGACAGGGGGCGGACGGCTACACCTTC.

This chain links TRBV7-8 with TRBJ2-1; 9 nucleotides align to TRBD2. J gave up 5 bases and V 7 bases, and 9 bases lay outside the gene matches. The CDR3 has 15 residues. Germline V lookup: CDR1 SGHVS, CDR2 FQNEAQ. The CDR3 coding sequence is TGTGCCAGCATCCCGGGACTAGCACCCCACAATGAGCAGTTCTTC. Translation gives CASIPGLAPHNEQFF.

The chain has TRBV5-1 and TRBJ2-5; TRBD2 agrees at 10 bases. The CDR3 covers 17 residues. V trimming: 0 bases; J trimming: 5 bases; junction bases outside the gene matches: 10. From germline, CDR1 is SGHRS and CDR2 YFSETQ. The CDR3 loop reads CASSLEGLATVGETQYF. The CDR3 bases are TGCGCCAGCAGCTTGGAGGGACTAGCGACCGTGGGGGAGACCCAGTACTTC.

This clone was detected once. The chain couples TRBV27 to TRBJ1-2; a weak D match, TRBD1 (6 bases). The CDR3 contains 13 residues. Trimming cost V 8 bases and J 6 bases, with 16 bases left between them. The germline gives CDR1 MNHEY, CDR2 SMNVEV (reference sequence). CDR3 coding DNA: TGTGCCAGCGGCCAACTTACAGGGAATGGCTACACCTTC. Translating gives CASGQLTGNGYTF.

The rearrangement links TRBV2 to TRBJ2-7; tentative D call: TRBD2 (6 bases). Trimming removed 7 bases from V and 6 bases from J, with 13 bases in between. CDR1 and CDR2 (germline): SNHLY, FYNNEI. The length of the CDR3 is 12 residues. This CDR3 reads CASTPGGGEQYF. CDR3 bases: TGTGCCAGCACCCCTGGGGGAGGCGAGCAGTACTTC. The complete variable domain, with remaining parts taken from reference TRBV2 and TRBJ2-7, reads EPEVTQTPSHQVTQMGQEVILRCVPISNHLYFYWYRQILGQKVEFLVSFYNNEISEKSEIFDDQFSVERPDGSNFTLKIRSTKLEDSAMYFCASTPGGGEQYFGPGTRLTVT.

The chain joins TRBV2 to TRBJ2-1; TRBD1 might be the D (6 bases). The germline CDR1 and CDR2 sequences are SNHLY and FYNNEI. V dropped 3 bases and J dropped 3 bases, with 9 bases sitting between them. The CDR3 consists of 14 residues. CDR3 amino acids: CASSEDRIYNEQFF. DNA for the CDR3: TGTGCCAGCAGTGAGGACAGAATCTACAATGAGCAGTTCTTC.

The chain recombines TRBV7-9 with TRBJ2-7, with TRBD2 identical over 9 bases. The length of the CDR3 is 14 residues. V gave up 5 bases and J gave up 9 bases; unmatched junction bases: 11. Germline values: CDR1 SEHNR, CDR2 FQNEAQ (reference sequence). CDR3 DNA sequence: TGTGCCAGCAGCCCCGCCCGACTAGCGGAGGGGCAGTACTTC. It yields the protein CASSPARLAEGQYF.

The rearrangement uses TRBV29-1 and TRBJ2-2, with unresolved D. The CDR3 runs to 12 residues. Deletions cut 0 bases from V and 6 bases from J, with 5 bases between. In germline, CDR1 is SQVTM, CDR2 ANQGSEA. CDR3 in amino acids: CSVEDRPGELFF. CDR3 coding DNA: TGCAGCGTTGAAGATAGACCCGGGGAGCTGTTTTTT.

V and J are TRBV4-1 and TRBJ2-2; possible D gene TRBD2, 5 bases. Trimming removed 1 base at V and 6 bases at J, with 12 bases between. CDR1 is MGHRA, CDR2 YSYEKL, per germline. CDR3 length: 15 amino acids. As DNA, the CDR3 is TGCGCCAGCAGCCAAGGCCGCGGGCGGGCCGGGGAGCTGTTTTTT. Residues: CASSQGRGRAGELFF.

The rearrangement links TRBV19 to TRBJ2-7, with D maybe TRBD2 (7 bases). Looked up from germline, CDR1 is LNHDA and CDR2 is SQIVND (reference sequence). V shed 1 base and J shed 6 bases, with 19 bases lying between them. The length of the CDR3 is 16 residues. CDR3 nucleotide sequence: TGTGCCAGTAGTATAGGTTACAGGGAGGGACTTCGCGAGCAGTACTTC. Protein: CASSIGYREGLREQYF.

V is TRBV4-1 and J is TRBJ2-3; TRBD2 is a possible D gene (5 bases). Germline-derived CDR1 and CDR2 are MGHRA and YSYEKL. Deletions cut 2 bases from V and 3 bases from J, with 12 bases between. The CDR3 has 15 amino acids. The CDR3 DNA sequence: TGCGCCAGCAGCCAAATACTAGGTCGTACAGATACGCAGTATTTT. Translating it yields CASSQILGRTDTQYF.

The chain links TRBV27 to TRBJ2-7; D call uncertain. The CDR3 runs 12 residues. Germline V lookup: CDR1 MNHEY, CDR2 SMNVEV (reference sequence). Trimming removed 6 bases at V and 1 base at J, with 7 bases between. As DNA, the CDR3 is TGTGCCAGCAGCGAGACGTCCTACGAGCAGTACTTC. Translation: CASSETSYEQYF.

A single count supports this clone. Here the CDR3 DNA reads TGCGCCAGCAGCCAAGATCCGGGGGCTGGTGAGACCCAGTACTTC. This gives the protein CASSQDPGAGETQYF. This rearrangement joins TRBV4-3 to TRBJ2-5, with D perhaps assigned TRBD1 or TRBD2 (6 bases each). The CDR3 sequence is 15 residues long. CDR1 is LGHNA and CDR2 is YSLEER in the germline V gene. The V gene lost 0 bases and the J gene lost 5 bases, with 13 bases spanning the gap.